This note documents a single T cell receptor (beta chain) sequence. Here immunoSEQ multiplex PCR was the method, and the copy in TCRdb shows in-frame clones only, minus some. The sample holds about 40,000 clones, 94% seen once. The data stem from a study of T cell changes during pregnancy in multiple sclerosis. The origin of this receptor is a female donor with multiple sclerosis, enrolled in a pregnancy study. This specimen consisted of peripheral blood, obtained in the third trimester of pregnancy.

CDR3 amino acids: CASSLLGGSSFGETQYF. The CDR3, as DNA: TGTGCCAGCAGCTTACTAGGCGGGAGCAGTTTCGGAGAGACCCAGTACTTC. This chain uses TRBV7-9 with TRBJ2-5; TRBD2 matches 7 bases. V gave up 2 bases and J gave up 4 bases; unmatched junction bases: 13. The CDR3 spans 17 residues. Germline lookup yields CDR1 SEHNR and CDR2 FQNEAQ (reference sequence). The full variable domain, its missing parts supplied by reference TRBV7-9 and TRBJ2-5, is DTGVSQNPRHKITKRGQNVTFRCDPISEHNRLYWYRQTLGQGPEFLTYFQNEAQLEKSRLLSDRFSAERPKGSFSTLEIQRTEQGDSAMYLCASSLLGGSSFGETQYFGPGTRLLVL.